Shown below are 18 T cell receptor beta chains from a single sample sequenced in a study of blood T cell repertoires in COVID-19. Profiling relied on immunoSEQ multiplex PCR, and the TCRdb table lists in-frame clones only, not all of them. The profile shows 150,000 or so clones, roughly 82% of them singletons. Source material: peripheral blood. The receptors shown here come from a human donor with acute or convalescent COVID-19. The donor label of this sample is uncertain.

The genes are TRBV14 and TRBJ2-7; D may be TRBD1 (6 bases). The CDR3 length is 14 residues. V shed 0 bases and J shed 5 bases, with 11 bases lying between them. The germline V gene has CDR1 SGHDN and CDR2 FVKESK. CDR3 sequence (DNA): TGTGCCAGCAGCCAAGAACGGCAGGGGAACGAGCAGTACTTC. As protein: CASSQERQGNEQYF.

The V and J genes are TRBV28 and TRBJ1-5, with 11 bases identical to TRBD1. The germline CDR1 and CDR2 sequences are MDHEN and SYDVKM. The CDR3 has 15 amino acids. The junction had 7 bases not matched to a gene; V was cut back by 7 bases and J by 5 bases. Here the CDR3 reads CASIPGQGAHQPQHF. The CDR3 nucleotides are TGTGCCAGCATTCCCGGACAGGGGGCTCATCAGCCCCAGCATTTT.

This clone has only one observation. This chain links TRBV2 with TRBJ1-1; D remains ambiguous. V was clipped by 10 bases and J by 0 bases, with 15 bases between them. Germline CDR1 SNHLY, CDR2 FYNNEI. The CDR3 extends over 14 amino acids. CDR3 amino acids: CATAAKKVNTEAFF. Here the CDR3 DNA reads TGTGCCACCGCGGCCAAGAAAGTGAACACTGAAGCTTTCTTT.

The chain has TRBV29-1 and TRBJ1-1; no reliable D call. This CDR3 is built from 10 residues. The germline V gene encodes CDR1 SQVTM and CDR2 ANQGSEA. Trimming took off 6 bases at V and 3 bases at J, with 5 bases between the two ends. The CDR3 DNA sequence: TGCAGCGTCCGTGACACTGAAGCTTTCTTT. Protein product: CSVRDTEAFF. The variable domain in full, with the rest retrieved from reference TRBV29-1 and TRBJ1-1, is SAVISQKPSRDICQRGTSLTIQCQVDSQVTMMFWYRQQPGQSLTLIATANQGSEATYESGFVIDKFPISRPNLTFSTLTVSNMSPEDSSIYLCSVRDTEAFFGQGTRLTVV.

V gene TRBV27 combines with J gene TRBJ2-3; D perhaps matches TRBD2 (6 bases). The CDR3 runs 16 residues. Looked up from germline, CDR1 is MNHEY and CDR2 is SMNVEV (reference sequence). V lost 2 bases and J lost 3, with 15 bases in between. The CDR3 here is CASSLRSAGRTDTQYF. Written as DNA, the CDR3 is TGTGCCAGCAGTTTAAGGTCGGCAGGGAGGACAGATACGCAGTATTTT.

The V and J genes are TRBV4-1 and TRBJ2-3; 15 nucleotides match TRBD2. CDR3 length equals 16 residues. Germline CDR1 is MGHRA and CDR2 is YSYEKL. With V trimmed by 3 bases and J by 5 bases, 3 bases remained unmatched. CDR3 sequence: CASSHGLAGGQDTQYF. In DNA form, the CDR3 reads TGCGCCAGCAGCCACGGACTAGCGGGGGGGCAAGATACGCAGTATTTT.

The chain carries TRBV5-1 and TRBJ1-2, with a possible D match to TRBD1 (6 bases). Germline loops: CDR1 SGHRS, CDR2 YFSETQ. With 4 bases removed from V and 3 bases from J, the gap between germline ends came to 10 bases. The length of the CDR3 is 13 residues. CDR3 DNA: TGCGCCAGCAGCATCCAGGGGCACTATGGCTACACCTTC. It yields the protein CASSIQGHYGYTF.

The rearrangement joins TRBV7-9 to TRBJ2-5; 10 bases are a match to TRBD1. The CDR3 extends over 14 amino acids. With V trimmed by 1 base and J by 4 bases, 0 bases remained unmatched. The germline V gene has CDR1 SEHNR and CDR2 FQNEAQ (reference sequence). The CDR3 is CASSLGQGAETQYF. CDR3 coding DNA: TGTGCCAGCAGCTTAGGACAGGGGGCAGAGACCCAGTACTTC.

Turning to this clone: One end of the junction is discordant with germline, which a read error may explain. The V and J genes are TRBV2 and TRBJ2-1, with 13 bases lining up with TRBD2. The germline CDR1 and CDR2 sequences are SNHLY and FYNNEI. The CDR3 sequence is 17 residues long. The CDR3 DNA sequence: TGTGCCAGCAGTGAAGCGCGGGGCGGGACTAGCGGGGCCGTATGCCTCTTC. Protein product: CASSEARGGTSGAVCLF.

This clone showed up just once. This rearrangement joins TRBV2 to TRBJ1-2; TRBD1 matches at 8 bases. After removal of 6 bases from V and 0 bases from J, the junction contained 6 bases not matched to a gene. CDR3 length equals 15 residues. The V gene's germline CDR1 is SNHLY and CDR2 FYNNEI. The CDR3 DNA is TGTGCCAGCAGAGTGGACAGGGTAACTAACTATGGCTACACCTTC. Protein sequence: CASRVDRVTNYGYTF. The complete variable domain, with remaining parts taken from reference TRBV2 and TRBJ1-2, reads EPEVTQTPSHQVTQMGQEVILRCVPISNHLYFYWYRQILGQKVEFLVSFYNNEISEKSEIFDDQFSVERPDGSNFTLKIRSTKLEDSAMYFCASRVDRVTNYGYTFGSGTRLTVV.

This chain uses TRBV7-2 with TRBJ2-3; TRBD1 agrees at 8 bases. Trimming took 4 bases from V and 7 from J; bases not matched to a gene: 7. The CDR3 is made up of 14 amino acids. Germline CDR1 reads SGHTA; CDR2 reads FQGNSA. DNA for the CDR3: TGTGCCAGCAGCTCACAGGGGGGACTGAATACGCAGTATTTT. This sequence encodes CASSSQGGLNTQYF.

The chain joins TRBV6-5 to TRBJ1-5, with 9 bases fitting TRBD1. The germline gives CDR1 MNHEY, CDR2 SVGAGI. The CDR3 covers 14 residues. V trimming: 4 bases; J trimming: 6 bases; junction bases outside the gene matches: 4. The CDR3 bases are TGTGCCAGCAGTTCCGGGACAGGGTTTCAGCCCCAGCATTTT. This gives the protein CASSSGTGFQPQHF.

This chain connects TRBV2 to TRBJ2-3; the D is unclear. The CDR3 runs to 14 residues. Germline V gene sequence: CDR1 SNHLY, CDR2 FYNNEI. The germline V and J ends were trimmed by 0 bases and 4 bases, with 8 bases remaining between them. The CDR3 nucleotides are TGTGCCAGCAGTGAAGCGCTTCGGGCAGATACGCAGTATTTT. This encodes CASSEALRADTQYF.

The chain has TRBV5-1 and TRBJ2-7; possible D gene TRBD1, 5 bases. The CDR3 is 15 residues long. The V gene lost 2 bases and the J gene lost 0 bases, with 12 bases spanning the gap. Germline V gene sequence: CDR1 SGHRS, CDR2 YFSETQ. CDR3 DNA sequence: TGCGCCAGCAGCTTTGGGGCCTCGAGCTCCTACGAGCAGTACTTC. Protein sequence: CASSFGASSSYEQYF.

V gene TRBV12-5 combines with J gene TRBJ1-1; TRBD1 might be the D (6 bases). The germline V and J ends were trimmed by 0 bases and 5 bases, with 16 bases remaining between them. The germline CDR1 and CDR2 sequences are LGHNT and FRNRAP. This CDR3 contains 16 residues. CDR3: CASGLVLDRIRTEAFF. The DNA of the CDR3 is TGTGCTAGTGGTTTGGTTCTCGACAGGATTAGAACTGAAGCTTTCTTT.

This chain connects TRBV12-3 or TRBV12-4 to TRBJ1-5, with D unclear. There are 12 residues in the CDR3. V lost 5 bases and J 5 bases, leaving 7 bases between the germline ends. For the CDR3, the DNA is TGTGCCAGCAGTCTATTGGATCAGCCCCAGCATTTT. This gives the protein CASSLLDQPQHF.

This rearrangement joins TRBV3-1 (or the pseudogene TRBV3-2) to TRBJ1-2; D perhaps matches TRBD1 (6 bases). With 4 bases removed from V and 0 bases from J, the gap between germline ends came to 18 bases. Germline CDR1 LGHDT, CDR2 YNNKEL (reference sequence). The CDR3 spans 17 residues. CDR3 in DNA: TGTGCCAGCAGCCTAGGGCACAGACAGGCGACTAACTATGGCTACACCTTC. It is translated as CASSLGHRQATNYGYTF.

The chain is built from TRBV5-8 and TRBJ1-5; the D gene is possibly TRBD1 (6 bases). The CDR3 consists of 15 residues. Between the trimmed V and J ends, which lost 4 bases and 1 base, there was a span of 12 bases. The V gene's germline CDR1 is SGHTS and CDR2 YDEGEE. CDR3 in amino acids: CASSLGHSSNQPQHF. CDR3 bases: TGTGCCAGCAGCCTGGGACACTCCAGCAATCAGCCCCAGCATTTT.